Below are 29 T cell receptor beta chains sequenced from a single sample in a study of blood T cell repertoires in COVID-19. Sequenced by immunoSEQ multiplex PCR; TCRdb stores in-frame clones only, minus some. This table holds fewer than 25,000 clones, about 90% found once. Sequencing input: peripheral blood. Receptor source: a man aged 65-85 years with acute or convalescent COVID-19.

V gene TRBV3-1 (or the pseudogene TRBV3-2) combines with J gene TRBJ1-2; 8 positions match TRBD1. After removal of 8 bases from V and 7 bases from J, the junction contained 12 bases not matched to a gene. The CDR3 is 14 residues long. Germline CDR1 LGHDT, CDR2 YNNKEL (reference sequence). CDR3 sequence (DNA): TGTGCCAGCGCAGGGAGGGCAGGGGGCGGTGGCTACACCTTC. Its protein is CASAGRAGGGGYTF.

This clone has a single count. The gene calls are TRBV4-3 and TRBJ2-3, with 9 bases identical to TRBD2. V dropped 3 bases and J dropped 0; count of bases not matched to a gene: 1. In germline, CDR1 is LGHNA, CDR2 YSLEER. This CDR3 comprises 15 residues. The CDR3 sequence is CASSHTSGSTDTQYF. In DNA, the CDR3 is TGCGCCAGCAGCCACACTAGCGGGAGCACAGATACGCAGTATTTT.

The CDR3 loop reads CASSPRGSGRQETQYF. The CDR3 region has the DNA TGTGCCAGTAGTCCCCGGGGAAGCGGGAGACAAGAGACCCAGTACTTC. This chain links TRBV19 with TRBJ2-5; TRBD2 matches at 8 bases. The CDR3 runs to 16 residues. V trimming: 5 bases; J trimming: 2 bases; junction bases outside the gene matches: 10. Germline assignment: CDR1 LNHDA and CDR2 SQIVND (reference sequence).

The genes are TRBV7-2 and TRBJ2-7; TRBD2 might be the D (5 bases). V was pared by 3 bases and J by 1 base, with 10 bases between. CDR1 and CDR2 from the germline V gene are SGHTA and FQGNSA. The CDR3 is 14 amino acids. In nucleotides, the CDR3 is TGTGCCAGCAGCTTCCCCAGCGGATCCTACGAGCAGTACTTC. Amino acids: CASSFPSGSYEQYF.

This rearrangement joins TRBV2 to TRBJ1-2; D uncertain. CDR1 SNHLY and CDR2 FYNNEI come from the germline V gene. This CDR3 spans 12 amino acids. V lost 3 bases and J lost 4, with 6 bases in between. The CDR3 reads CASSDGSYGYTF. In DNA, the CDR3 is TGTGCCAGCAGTGATGGTAGCTATGGCTACACCTTC.

The V and J genes are TRBV7-2 and TRBJ1-3, with a tentative D call TRBD1 (5 bases). V lost 6 bases to trimming and J lost 6 bases, with 18 bases between them. Germline V gene data show CDR1 as SGHTA and CDR2 as FQGNSA. The CDR3 is made up of 15 amino acids. CDR3 sequence reads: CASSGGWGEENTIYF. DNA of the CDR3: TGTGCCAGCAGTGGGGGTTGGGGGGAAGAAAACACCATATATTTT.

This rearrangement joins TRBV14 to TRBJ1-1; possible D gene TRBD1, 5 bases. Trimming pared 4 bases from V and 0 bases from J, leaving 6 bases between. The CDR3 length is 13 residues. Germline V CDR1 and CDR2: SGHDN, FVKESK. The chain's CDR3 is CASSRGLNTEAFF. CDR3 nucleotides: TGTGCCAGCAGCCGGGGCCTGAACACTGAAGCTTTCTTT.

The V and J genes are TRBV6-2 or TRBV6-3 and TRBJ2-2; TRBD2 aligns across 7 bases. J was trimmed by 8 bases and V by 4 bases; bases with no gene match: 13. CDR1 MNHEY and CDR2 SVGEGT come from the germline V gene. The CDR3 length is 16 residues. CDR3 DNA sequence: TGTGCCAGCAGTTGGTGGACTAGACGCCTTTTAGGGGAGCTGTTTTTT. Residues: CASSWWTRRLLGELFF.

V and J are TRBV2 and TRBJ2-2; perhaps TRBD2 as D (5 bases). The CDR3 totals 16 residues. Trimming shortened V by 5 bases and J by 3 bases, and 16 bases separated the two germline ends. Per germline, CDR1 SNHLY and CDR2 FYNNEI. CDR3 DNA sequence: TGTGCCAGCAGTCCAACCTCCGGACTGTACACCGGGGAGCTGTTTTTT. Translated: CASSPTSGLYTGELFF.

The chain couples TRBV7-9 to TRBJ2-1; weak D call: TRBD2 (5 bases). Germline V CDR1 and CDR2: SEHNR, FQNEAQ (reference sequence). The CDR3 is made up of 17 amino acids. V was shortened by 0 bases and J by 2 bases, with 14 bases between the two germline ends. The CDR3 protein is CASSLAVGGLTYNEQFF. The DNA for the CDR3 is TGTGCCAGCAGCTTAGCGGTCGGCGGACTCACCTACAATGAGCAGTTCTTC.

This chain connects TRBV2 to TRBJ2-5; 10 bases map to TRBD1. With V trimmed by 3 bases and J by 5 bases, 9 bases remained unmatched. CDR1 is SNHLY, CDR2 FYNNEI, per germline. The CDR3 is made up of 16 amino acids. Written as DNA, the CDR3 is TGTGCCAGCAGTGAGACAGGGGGCCGTTCCGGGGAGACCCAGTACTTC. Amino acid sequence: CASSETGGRSGETQYF.

This clone has a handful of counts. The chain carries TRBV7-9 and TRBJ2-2, with TRBD1 identical over 7 bases. CDR1 and CDR2 from the germline V gene are SEHNR and FQNEAQ (reference sequence). With V trimmed by 7 bases and J by 2 bases, 7 bases remained unmatched. The CDR3 is made up of 15 amino acids. The CDR3: CASNSGQRNTGELFF. The CDR3 DNA reads TGTGCCAGCAACTCGGGACAGCGAAACACCGGGGAGCTGTTTTTT.

The chain joins TRBV11-3 to TRBJ2-7; D might be TRBD1 (6 bases). Germline-derived CDR1 and CDR2 are SGHNT and YENEEA. CDR3 length: 16 residues. V lost 4 bases and J lost 3, with 19 bases in between. CDR3 sequence reads: CASSSFPPGHLYEQYF. In nucleotides, the CDR3 is TGTGCCAGCAGCTCATTCCCTCCGGGACACCTCTACGAGCAGTACTTC.

This clone was seen a few times. The chain combines TRBV10-3 with TRBJ2-7; 9 nucleotides agree with TRBD2. The V segment lost 7 bases and the J segment 6 bases; nucleotides outside the gene matches: 13. The germline CDR1 and CDR2 sequences are ENHRY and SYGVKD. The CDR3 totals 15 residues. In nucleotides, the CDR3 is TGTGCCATCACTAACCCGGCCAGCGGGGGGAGCGAGCAGTACTTC. This codes for CAITNPASGGSEQYF.

CDR3 in amino acids: CASSIGRGSSWSGELFF. In DNA form, the CDR3 reads TGTGCCAGTAGTATAGGGAGGGGAAGCTCATGGTCCGGGGAGCTGTTTTTT. The chain links TRBV19 to TRBJ2-2, with D tentatively TRBD2 (6 bases). Germline V gene lookup returns CDR1 LNHDA and CDR2 SQIVND (reference sequence). The CDR3 runs to 17 residues. V was clipped by 1 base and J by 6 bases, with 18 bases between them.

This sequence joins TRBV18 and TRBJ2-5; 9 bases match TRBD1. V lost 3 bases, J lost 5 bases, and 4 bases stayed unmatched. The germline gives CDR1 KGHSH, CDR2 LQKENI. This CDR3 is 14 amino acids long. The CDR3 here is CASSPTGGWETQYF. The CDR3 region has the DNA TGTGCCAGCTCACCTACAGGGGGCTGGGAGACCCAGTACTTC.

The rearrangement links TRBV24-1 to TRBJ1-4, with D perhaps TRBD1 (6 bases). V was cut by 5 bases and J by 0 bases, with 15 bases left in between. The germline CDR1 and CDR2 sequences are KGHDR and SFDVKD. This CDR3 contains 17 residues. The CDR3 sequence is CATSAPTGEATNEKLFF. The CDR3 nucleotides are TGTGCCACCAGTGCCCCGACAGGAGAAGCAACTAATGAAAAACTGTTTTTT.

This clone was observed a single time. V usage is TRBV19 and J usage is TRBJ2-1; D possibly corresponds to TRBD1 (6 bases). The CDR3 runs to 16 residues. Germline lookup yields CDR1 LNHDA and CDR2 SQIVND (reference sequence). V lost 9 bases to trimming and J lost 5 bases, with 23 bases between them. The CDR3 loop is CASSAEGVFLHNEQFF. CDR3 nucleotides: TGTGCCAGCAGTGCCGAGGGGGTCTTTCTCCACAATGAGCAGTTCTTC.

This clone was detected once. The rearrangement joins TRBV6-2 or TRBV6-3 to TRBJ2-5; 8 bases match TRBD2. Germline CDR1 reads MNHEY; CDR2 reads SVGEGT. CDR3 length: 13 amino acids. The junction had 4 bases not matched to a gene; V was cut back by 6 bases and J by 4 bases. The chain's CDR3 is CASSGGALETQYF. The CDR3 region has the DNA TGTGCCAGCAGCGGGGGGGCCCTAGAGACCCAGTACTTC.

The rearrangement uses TRBV5-6 and TRBJ1-2; D may be TRBD1 (6 bases). Trimming removed 0 bases from V and 5 bases from J, with 17 bases in between. The CDR3 is made up of 16 amino acids. CDR1 and CDR2 (germline): SGHDT, YYEEEE. CDR3 residues: CASSLGRGAIVYGYTF. The CDR3 nucleotides are TGTGCCAGCAGCTTGGGGCGGGGGGCCATTGTTTATGGCTACACCTTC.

V and J are TRBV18 and TRBJ1-4; weak D call: TRBD1 (6 bases). CDR1 and CDR2 (germline): KGHSH, LQKENI. V lost 4 bases, J lost 7 bases, and 19 bases lay in between. The CDR3 sequence is 16 residues long. The CDR3 sequence is CASSRGASGVPEKLFF. Written as DNA, the CDR3 is TGTGCCAGCTCACGCGGAGCGTCAGGGGTCCCTGAAAAACTGTTTTTT. Variable domain in full (rest from reference TRBV18 and TRBJ1-4): NAGVMQNPRHLVRRRGQEARLRCSPMKGHSHVYWYRQLPEEGLKFMVYLQKENIIDESGMPKERFSAEFPKEGPSILRIQQVVRGDSAAYFCASSRGASGVPEKLFFGSGTQLSVL.

On this clone itself: The junction and the germline gene differ at one end; a read error may be behind it. V and J are TRBV6-4 and TRBJ2-7; TRBD2 matches at 11 bases. Germline CDR1 and CDR2: MRHNA and SNTAGT. This CDR3 comprises 15 residues. The CDR3 nucleotides read TGTGCCAGCAGTGACCTTAGCGGGAGGGCAACCCCCACAGGCTTC. It translates to CASSDLSGRATPTGF.

The chain employs TRBV10-2 and TRBJ1-6, with D possibly TRBD1 on 5 matching bases. Germline loops: CDR1 WSHSY, CDR2 SAAADI. Trimming pared 0 bases from V and 11 bases from J, leaving 8 bases between. The CDR3 totals 13 residues. CDR3 DNA: TGCGCCAGCAGTGAGTCGAAAGGGGCACCCCTCCACTTT. It is translated as CASSESKGAPLHF.

The gene calls are TRBV28 and TRBJ1-3; TRBD1 might be the D (6 bases). The CDR3 runs 14 residues. With 4 bases removed from V and 4 bases from J, the gap between germline ends came to 11 bases. The V gene's germline CDR1 is MDHEN and CDR2 SYDVKM. The CDR3 reads CASSSRGGGNTIYF. The CDR3 DNA reads as TGTGCCAGCAGTTCCCGGGGGGGCGGAAACACCATATATTTT.

The rearrangement links TRBV3-1 (or the pseudogene TRBV3-2) to TRBJ1-2; 7 positions agree with TRBD1. V lost 1 base and J lost 6; bases outside the gene matches: 5. Germline V gives CDR1 LGHDT, CDR2 YNNKEL (reference sequence). The CDR3 runs to 14 residues. CDR3 region: CASSQVEGGDGYTF. The CDR3 DNA reads TGTGCCAGCAGCCAAGTGGAAGGGGGCGATGGCTACACCTTC.

This clone was observed a single time. V and J are TRBV18 and TRBJ2-7; 11 bases are a match to TRBD2. Germline CDR1 KGHSH, CDR2 LQKENI. The V segment lost 6 bases and the J segment 3 bases; nucleotides outside the gene matches: 16. The CDR3 runs 18 residues. The CDR3 region has the DNA TGTGCCAGCTCCCCCGATCTCAACGCGGGACTAGCGGACTACGAGCAGTACTTC. Protein sequence: CASSPDLNAGLADYEQYF.

The gene calls are TRBV5-1 and TRBJ1-2, with D tentatively TRBD1 (5 bases). The CDR3 is made up of 14 amino acids. The germline CDR1 and CDR2 sequences are SGHRS and YFSETQ. V lost 4 bases and J 6 bases, leaving 16 bases between the germline ends. For the CDR3, the DNA is TGCGCCAGCAGCCAGGACACCTCTGCCAATGGCTACACCTTC. This encodes CASSQDTSANGYTF.

This rearrangement joins TRBV13 to TRBJ1-6; 10 bases match TRBD1. The germline CDR1 and CDR2 sequences are PRHDT and FYEKMQ (reference sequence). The CDR3 contains 16 residues. V dropped 5 bases and J dropped 7; count of bases not matched to a gene: 8. The CDR3: CASSGRPGQGNSPLHF. In nucleotides, the CDR3 is TGTGCCAGCAGCGGGCGCCCGGGACAGGGGAATTCACCCCTCCACTTT.

The chain recombines TRBV18 with TRBJ1-1; tentatively, D is TRBD1 (5 bases). Germline lookup yields CDR1 KGHSH and CDR2 LQKENI. This CDR3 spans 13 amino acids. Trimming took 8 bases from V and 3 from J, leaving 13 bases between them. The chain's CDR3 is CASRDSQHTEAFF. The CDR3 nucleotides are TGTGCCAGCCGGGACTCCCAGCACACTGAAGCTTTCTTT. The entire variable domain, with the rest obtained from reference TRBV18 and TRBJ1-1, is as follows: NAGVMQNPRHLVRRRGQEARLRCSPMKGHSHVYWYRQLPEEGLKFMVYLQKENIIDESGMPKERFSAEFPKEGPSILRIQQVVRGDSAAYFCASRDSQHTEAFFGQGTRLTVV.